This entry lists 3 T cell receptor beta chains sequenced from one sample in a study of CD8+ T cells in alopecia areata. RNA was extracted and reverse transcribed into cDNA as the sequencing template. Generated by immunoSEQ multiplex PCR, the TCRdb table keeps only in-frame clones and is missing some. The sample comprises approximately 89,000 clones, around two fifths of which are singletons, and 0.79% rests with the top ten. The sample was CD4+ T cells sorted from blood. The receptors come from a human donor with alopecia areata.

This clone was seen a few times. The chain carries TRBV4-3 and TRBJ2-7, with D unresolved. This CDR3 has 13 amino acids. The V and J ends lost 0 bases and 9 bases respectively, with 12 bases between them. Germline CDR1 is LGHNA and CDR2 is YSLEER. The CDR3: CASSQDRAGWQYF. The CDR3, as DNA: TGCGCCAGCAGCCAAGATAGGGCAGGATGGCAGTACTTC.

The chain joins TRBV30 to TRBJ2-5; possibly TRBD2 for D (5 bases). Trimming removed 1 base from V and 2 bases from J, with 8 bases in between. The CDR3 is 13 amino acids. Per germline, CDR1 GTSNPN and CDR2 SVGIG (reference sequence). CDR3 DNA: TGTGCCTGGAGTGGGGGAGTACAAGAGACCCAGTACTTC. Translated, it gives CAWSGGVQETQYF.

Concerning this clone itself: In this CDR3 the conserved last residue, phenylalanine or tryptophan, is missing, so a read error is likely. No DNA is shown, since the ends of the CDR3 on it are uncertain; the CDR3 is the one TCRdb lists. CDR3 protein: CSPDSGAA. This chain joins TRBV29-1 and TRBJ2-7; the table assigns TRBD2, which was not confirmed against the DNA. Per germline, CDR1 SQVTM and CDR2 ANQGSEA. Including both end residues, the CDR3 is 8 amino acids long.